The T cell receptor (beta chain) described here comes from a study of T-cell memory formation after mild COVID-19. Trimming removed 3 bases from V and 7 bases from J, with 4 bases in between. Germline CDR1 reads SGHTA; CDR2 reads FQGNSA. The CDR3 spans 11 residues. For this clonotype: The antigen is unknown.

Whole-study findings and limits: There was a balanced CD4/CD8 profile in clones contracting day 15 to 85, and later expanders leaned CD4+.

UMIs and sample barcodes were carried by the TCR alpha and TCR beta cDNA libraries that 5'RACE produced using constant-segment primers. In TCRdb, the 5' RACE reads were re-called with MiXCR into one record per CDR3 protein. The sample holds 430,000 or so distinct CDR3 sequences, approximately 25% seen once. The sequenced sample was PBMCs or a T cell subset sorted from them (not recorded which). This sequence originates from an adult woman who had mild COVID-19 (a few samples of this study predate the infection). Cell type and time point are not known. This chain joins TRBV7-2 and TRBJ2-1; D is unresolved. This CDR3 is CASSFQNEQFF. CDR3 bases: TGTGCCAGCAGCTTCCAGAATGAGCAGTTCTTC.